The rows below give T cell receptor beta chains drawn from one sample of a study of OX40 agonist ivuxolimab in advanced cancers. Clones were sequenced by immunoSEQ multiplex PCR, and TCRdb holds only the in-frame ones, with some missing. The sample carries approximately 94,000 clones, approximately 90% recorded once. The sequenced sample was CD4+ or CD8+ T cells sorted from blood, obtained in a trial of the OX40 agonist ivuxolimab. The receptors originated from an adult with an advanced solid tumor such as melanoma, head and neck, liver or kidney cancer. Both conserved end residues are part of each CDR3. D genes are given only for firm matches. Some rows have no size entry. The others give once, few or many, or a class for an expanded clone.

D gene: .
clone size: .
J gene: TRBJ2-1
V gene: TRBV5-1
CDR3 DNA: TGCGCCAGCAGCTTGGATGGACGGAGCAACACCCACAATGAGCAGTTCTTC
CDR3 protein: CASSLDGRSNTHNEQFF

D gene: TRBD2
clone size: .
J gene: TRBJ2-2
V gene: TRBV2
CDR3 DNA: TGTGCCAGCAGTGTTGTAGCGGGAGGGACCGGGGAGCTGTTTTTT
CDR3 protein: CASSVVAGGTGELFF

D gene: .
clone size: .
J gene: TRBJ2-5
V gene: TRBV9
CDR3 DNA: TGTGCCAGCAGCGTAGGGGGGGAACAAGAGACCCAGTACTTC
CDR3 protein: CASSVGGEQETQYF

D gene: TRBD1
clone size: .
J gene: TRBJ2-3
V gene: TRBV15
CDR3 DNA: TGTGCCACCAGCAGAGATCCCCCTACAGGGGCAGATACGCAGTATTTT
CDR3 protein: CATSRDPPTGADTQYF

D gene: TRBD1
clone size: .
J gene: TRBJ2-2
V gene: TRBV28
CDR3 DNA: TGTGCCAGCAGTTTATCTTTGGGACAGGGGGCTGGGGTGTTTTTT
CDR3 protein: CASSLSLGQGAGVFF

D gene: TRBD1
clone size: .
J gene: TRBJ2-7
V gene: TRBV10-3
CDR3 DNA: TGTGCCATCAGTCCGGGACAGGGTAATACCGAGCAGTACTTC
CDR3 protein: CAISPGQGNTEQYF

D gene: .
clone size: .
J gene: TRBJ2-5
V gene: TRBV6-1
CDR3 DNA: TGTGCCAGCAGTCTTAGATCCCTCCCGTCAGAGACCCAGTACTTC
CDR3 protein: CASSLRSLPSETQYF

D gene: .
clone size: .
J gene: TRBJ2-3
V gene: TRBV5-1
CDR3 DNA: TGCGCCAGCAGCTTGGGACAGTCGAACGGGGCAGATACGCAGTATTTT
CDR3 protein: CASSLGQSNGADTQYF

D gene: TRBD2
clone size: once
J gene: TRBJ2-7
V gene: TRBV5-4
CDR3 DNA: TGTGCCAGCAGCTCCGGGACTAGCGGTTTCTACGAGCAGTACTTC
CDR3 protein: CASSSGTSGFYEQYF

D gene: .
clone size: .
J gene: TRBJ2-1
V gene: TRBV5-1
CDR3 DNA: TGCGCCAGCAGCTTGGGTCTTCCAGGGAATGAGCAGTTCTTC
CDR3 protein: CASSLGLPGNEQFF

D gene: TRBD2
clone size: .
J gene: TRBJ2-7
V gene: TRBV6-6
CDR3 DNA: TGTGCCAGCAGAAAGACTAGCGGGAGGGCCTACGAGCAGTACTTC
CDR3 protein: CASRKTSGRAYEQYF

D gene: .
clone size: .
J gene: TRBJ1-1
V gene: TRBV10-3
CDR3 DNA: TGTGCCATCAGTGAGATAGGGAACACTGAAGCTTTCTTT
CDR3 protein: CAISEIGNTEAFF

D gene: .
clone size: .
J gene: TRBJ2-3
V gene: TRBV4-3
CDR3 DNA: TGCGCCAGCAGCCAAGCAGGATTGACAGATACGCAGTATTTT
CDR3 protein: CASSQAGLTDTQYF

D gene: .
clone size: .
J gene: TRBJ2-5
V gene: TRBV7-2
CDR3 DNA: TGTGCCAGCAGCTTTAACGCCGCAGCTATGGGTGAGACCCAGTACTTC
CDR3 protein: CASSFNAAAMGETQYF

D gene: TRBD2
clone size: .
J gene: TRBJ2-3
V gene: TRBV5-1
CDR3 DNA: TGCGCCAGCAGCGGGCGACTAGCGGCTGATACGCAGTATTTT
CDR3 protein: CASSGRLAADTQYF

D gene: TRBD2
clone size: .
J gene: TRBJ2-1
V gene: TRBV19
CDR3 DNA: TGTGCCAGTAGTCCTAGCGGGAGGCATCAGAGCTCCTACAATGAGCAGTTCTTC
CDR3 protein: CASSPSGRHQSSYNEQFF

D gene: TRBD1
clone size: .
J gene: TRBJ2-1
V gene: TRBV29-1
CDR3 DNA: TGCAGCGTTGATGGGACAGGAACCTACAATGAGCAGTTCTTC
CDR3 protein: CSVDGTGTYNEQFF

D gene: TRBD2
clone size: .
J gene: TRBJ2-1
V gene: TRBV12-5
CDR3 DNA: TGTGCTAGTGGTTTGGGATACGTGGCTAGCGGGGTAGATGAGCAGTTCTTC
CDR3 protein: CASGLGYVASGVDEQFF

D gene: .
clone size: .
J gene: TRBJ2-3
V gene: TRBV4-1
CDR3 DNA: TGCGCCAGCAGCCAATACGGGGCAGATACGCAGTATTTT
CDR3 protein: CASSQYGADTQYF